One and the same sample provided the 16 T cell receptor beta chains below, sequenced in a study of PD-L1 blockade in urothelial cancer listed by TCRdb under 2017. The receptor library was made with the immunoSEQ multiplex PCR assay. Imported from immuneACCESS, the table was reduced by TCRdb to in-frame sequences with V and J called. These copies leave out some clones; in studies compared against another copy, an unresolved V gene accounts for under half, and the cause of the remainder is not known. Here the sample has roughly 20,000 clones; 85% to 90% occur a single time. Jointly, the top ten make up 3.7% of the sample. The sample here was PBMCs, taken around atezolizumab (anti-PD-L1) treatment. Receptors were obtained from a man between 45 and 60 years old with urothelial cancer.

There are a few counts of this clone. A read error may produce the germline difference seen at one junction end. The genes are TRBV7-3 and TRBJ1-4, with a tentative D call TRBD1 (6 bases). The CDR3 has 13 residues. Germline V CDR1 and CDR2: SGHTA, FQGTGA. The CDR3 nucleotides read TGCAACCTATGGGGGCACAATAATGAAAAACTGTTTTTT. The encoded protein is CNLWGHNNEKLFF.

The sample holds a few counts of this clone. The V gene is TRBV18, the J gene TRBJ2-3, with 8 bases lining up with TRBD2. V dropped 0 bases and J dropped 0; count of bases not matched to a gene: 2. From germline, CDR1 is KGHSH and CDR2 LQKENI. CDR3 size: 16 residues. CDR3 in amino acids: CASSPPGTRSTDTQYF. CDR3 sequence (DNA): TGTGCCAGCTCACCACCAGGGACTAGGAGCACAGATACGCAGTATTTT.

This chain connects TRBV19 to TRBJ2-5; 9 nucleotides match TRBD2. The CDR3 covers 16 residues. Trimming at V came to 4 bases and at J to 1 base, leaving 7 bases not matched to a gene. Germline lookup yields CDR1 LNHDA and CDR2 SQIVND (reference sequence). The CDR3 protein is CASSKPPAGGQETQYF. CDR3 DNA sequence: TGTGCCAGTAGTAAACCCCCAGCGGGAGGCCAAGAGACCCAGTACTTC.

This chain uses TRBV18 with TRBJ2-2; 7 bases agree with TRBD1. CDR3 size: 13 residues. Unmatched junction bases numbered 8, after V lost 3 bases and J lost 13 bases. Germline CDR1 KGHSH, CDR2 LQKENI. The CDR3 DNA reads TGTGCCAGCTCACCGAACAGGGACAGTGGGCTGTTTTTT. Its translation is CASSPNRDSGLFF.

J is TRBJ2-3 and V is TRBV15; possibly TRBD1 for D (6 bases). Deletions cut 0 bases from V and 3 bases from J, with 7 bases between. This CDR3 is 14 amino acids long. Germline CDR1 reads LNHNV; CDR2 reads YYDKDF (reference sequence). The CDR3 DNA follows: TGTGCCACCAGCAGAGATAGGGGGACAGATACGCAGTATTTT. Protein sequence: CATSRDRGTDTQYF. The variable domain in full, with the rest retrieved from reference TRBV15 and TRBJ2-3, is DAMVIQNPRYQVTQFGKPVTLSCSQTLNHNVMYWYQQKSSQAPKLLFHYYDKDFNNEADTPDNFQSRRPNTSFCFLDIRSPGLGDTAMYLCATSRDRGTDTQYFGPGTRLTVL.

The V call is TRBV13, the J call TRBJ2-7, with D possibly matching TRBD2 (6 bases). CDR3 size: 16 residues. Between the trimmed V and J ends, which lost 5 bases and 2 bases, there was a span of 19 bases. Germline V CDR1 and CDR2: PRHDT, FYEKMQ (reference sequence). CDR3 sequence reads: CASSITNGGRTYEQYF. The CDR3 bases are TGTGCCAGCAGCATAACGAATGGAGGGCGGACCTACGAGCAGTACTTC.

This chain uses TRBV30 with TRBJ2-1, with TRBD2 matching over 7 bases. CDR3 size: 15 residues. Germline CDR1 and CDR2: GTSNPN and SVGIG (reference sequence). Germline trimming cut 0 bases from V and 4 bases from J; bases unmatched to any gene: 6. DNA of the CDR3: TGTGCCTGGAGTGTACGTAGGGGAGGGTACAATGAGCAGTTCTTC. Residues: CAWSVRRGGYNEQFF.

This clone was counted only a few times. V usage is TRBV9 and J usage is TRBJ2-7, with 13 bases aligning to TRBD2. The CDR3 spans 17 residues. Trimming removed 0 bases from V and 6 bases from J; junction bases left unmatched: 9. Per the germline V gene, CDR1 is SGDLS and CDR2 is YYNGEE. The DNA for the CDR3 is TGTGCCAGCAGCGTAGATGGACTAGCGGGAGTTCGTGGCGAGCAGTACTTC. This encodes CASSVDGLAGVRGEQYF. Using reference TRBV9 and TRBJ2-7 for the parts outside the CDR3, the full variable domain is DSGVTQTPKHLITATGQRVTLRCSPRSGDLSVYWYQQSLDQGLQFLIQYYNGEERAKGNILERFSAQQFPDLHSELNLSSLELGDSALYFCASSVDGLAGVRGEQYFGPGTRLTVT.

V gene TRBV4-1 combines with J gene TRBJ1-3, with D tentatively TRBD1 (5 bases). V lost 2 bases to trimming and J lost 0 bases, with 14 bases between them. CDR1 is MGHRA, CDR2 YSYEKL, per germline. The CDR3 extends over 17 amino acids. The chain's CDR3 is CASSQLLAGPSGNTIYF. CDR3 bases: TGCGCCAGCAGCCAACTCCTTGCAGGGCCCTCTGGAAACACCATATATTTT.

The DNA for the CDR3 is TGTGCCAGCGTCCACAGGGGGTCCCTCGAGCAGTACTTC. Its protein is CASVHRGSLEQYF. This chain connects TRBV7-2 to TRBJ2-7; 8 positions agree with TRBD1. This CDR3 contains 13 residues. V shed 8 bases and J 6 bases; nucleotides not matched to a gene: 9. Germline CDR1 is SGHTA and CDR2 is FQGNSA.

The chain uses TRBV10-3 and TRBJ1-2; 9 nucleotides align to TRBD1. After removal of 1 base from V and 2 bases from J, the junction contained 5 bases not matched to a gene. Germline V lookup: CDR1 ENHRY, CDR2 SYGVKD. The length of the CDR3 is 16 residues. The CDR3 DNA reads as TGTGCCATCAGTGAGTTCCGGGACAGGGCCAACTATGGCTACACCTTC. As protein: CAISEFRDRANYGYTF.

The chain's CDR3 is CASQTNLGGNEQFF. DNA for the CDR3: TGTGCCAGTCAAACCAACCTCGGGGGAAATGAGCAGTTCTTC. The rearrangement links TRBV6-1 to TRBJ2-1; D possibly corresponds to TRBD2 (6 bases). Germline CDR1 MNHNS, CDR2 SASEGT. There are 14 residues in the CDR3. The V end was cut by 9 bases, the J end by 7 bases, with 19 bases between.

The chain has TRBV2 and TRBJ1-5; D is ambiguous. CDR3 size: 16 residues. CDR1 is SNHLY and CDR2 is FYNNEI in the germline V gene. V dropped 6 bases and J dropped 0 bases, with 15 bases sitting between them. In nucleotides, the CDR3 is TGTGCCAGCAGAGCTGGATCGGGTTATAGCAATCAGCCCCAGCATTTT. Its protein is CASRAGSGYSNQPQHF. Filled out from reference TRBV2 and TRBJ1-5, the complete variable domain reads EPEVTQTPSHQVTQMGQEVILRCVPISNHLYFYWYRQILGQKVEFLVSFYNNEISEKSEIFDDQFSVERPDGSNFTLKIRSTKLEDSAMYFCASRAGSGYSNQPQHFGDGTRLSIL.

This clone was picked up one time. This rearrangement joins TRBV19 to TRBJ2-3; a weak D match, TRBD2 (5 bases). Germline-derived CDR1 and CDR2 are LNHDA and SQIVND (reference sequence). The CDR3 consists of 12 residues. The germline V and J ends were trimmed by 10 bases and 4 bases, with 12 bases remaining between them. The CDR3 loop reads CAIGLAADTQYF. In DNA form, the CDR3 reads TGTGCCATAGGGCTAGCTGCAGATACGCAGTATTTT.

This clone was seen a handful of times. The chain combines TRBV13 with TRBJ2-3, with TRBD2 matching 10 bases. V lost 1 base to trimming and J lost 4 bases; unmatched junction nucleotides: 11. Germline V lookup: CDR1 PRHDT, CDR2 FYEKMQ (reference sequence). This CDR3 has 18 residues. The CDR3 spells CASSLAASGGVLADTQYF. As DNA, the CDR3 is TGTGCCAGCAGCTTAGCGGCTAGCGGGGGCGTCTTAGCAGATACGCAGTATTTT.

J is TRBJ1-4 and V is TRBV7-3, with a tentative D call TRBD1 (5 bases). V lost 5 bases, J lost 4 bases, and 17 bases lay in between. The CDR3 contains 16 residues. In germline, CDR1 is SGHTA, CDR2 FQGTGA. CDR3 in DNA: TGTGCCAGCAGCGTGGAGGGACCTCAACTTAATGAAAAACTGTTTTTT. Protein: CASSVEGPQLNEKLFF.